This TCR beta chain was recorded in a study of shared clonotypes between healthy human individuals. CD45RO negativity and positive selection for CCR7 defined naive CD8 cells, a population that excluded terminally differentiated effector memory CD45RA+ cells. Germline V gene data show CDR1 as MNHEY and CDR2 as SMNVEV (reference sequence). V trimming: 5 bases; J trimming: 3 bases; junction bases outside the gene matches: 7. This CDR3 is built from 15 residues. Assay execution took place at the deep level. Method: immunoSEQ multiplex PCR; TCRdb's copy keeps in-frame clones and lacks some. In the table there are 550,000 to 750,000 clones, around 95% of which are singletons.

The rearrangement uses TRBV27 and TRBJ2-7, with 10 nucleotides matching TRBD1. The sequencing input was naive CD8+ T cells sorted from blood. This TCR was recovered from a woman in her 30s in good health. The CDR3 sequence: CASSAIGTGVYEQYF. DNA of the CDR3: TGTGCCAGCAGTGCAATTGGGACAGGGGTCTACGAGCAGTACTTC.